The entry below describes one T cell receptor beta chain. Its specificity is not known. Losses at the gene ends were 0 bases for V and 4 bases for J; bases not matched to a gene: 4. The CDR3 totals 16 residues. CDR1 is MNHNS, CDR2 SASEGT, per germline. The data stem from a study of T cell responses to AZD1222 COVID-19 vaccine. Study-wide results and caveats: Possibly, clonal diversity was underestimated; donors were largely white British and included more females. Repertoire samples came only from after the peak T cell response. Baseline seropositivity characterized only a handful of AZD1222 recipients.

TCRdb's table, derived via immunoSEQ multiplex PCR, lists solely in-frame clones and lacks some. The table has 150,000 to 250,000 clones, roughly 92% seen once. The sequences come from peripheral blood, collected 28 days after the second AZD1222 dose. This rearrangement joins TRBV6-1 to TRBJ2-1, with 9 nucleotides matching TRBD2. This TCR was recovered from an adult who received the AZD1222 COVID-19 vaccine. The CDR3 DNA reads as TGTGCCAGCAGTGAAGCGCGCGGGGGGGCATACAATGAGCAGTTCTTC. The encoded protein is CASSEARGGAYNEQFF.